This TCR beta chain was sequenced during a study of blood T cell repertoires in COVID-19. Study background: Sources were T cells, B-cell-depleted T cells, or PBMCs; the material itself was cDNA or gDNA.

Germline V gene sequence: CDR1 LGHDT, CDR2 YNNKEL (reference sequence). The CDR3 spans 19 residues. Trimming took 0 bases from V and 6 from J, leaving 21 bases between them. Generated by immunoSEQ multiplex PCR, the TCRdb table keeps only in-frame clones and is missing some. The sample consists of roughly 150,000 clones, 84% of them appearing once. Enrolment of Seattle patients took place during active infection, and they were followed longitudinally. Source material: peripheral blood. The rearrangement links TRBV3-1 (or the pseudogene TRBV3-2) to TRBJ1-6, with D possibly TRBD1 on 6 matching bases. This clonotype originated in a woman aged 80 or over with COVID-19, enrolled during active disease. The DNA of the CDR3 is TGTGCCAGCAGCCAAGATCCGAGTCTGGACAGACTCCTTAATTCACCCCTCCACTTT. As protein: CASSQDPSLDRLLNSPLHF.